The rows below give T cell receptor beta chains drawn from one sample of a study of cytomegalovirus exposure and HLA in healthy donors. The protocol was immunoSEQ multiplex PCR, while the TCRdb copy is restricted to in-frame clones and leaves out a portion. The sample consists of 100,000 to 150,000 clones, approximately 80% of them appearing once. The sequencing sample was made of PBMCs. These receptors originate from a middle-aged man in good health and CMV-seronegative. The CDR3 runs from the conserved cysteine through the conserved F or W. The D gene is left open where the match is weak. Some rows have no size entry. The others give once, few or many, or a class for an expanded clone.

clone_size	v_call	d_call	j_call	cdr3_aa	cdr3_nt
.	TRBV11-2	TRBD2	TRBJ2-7	CASSLATRLALHYEQYF	TGTGCCAGCAGCTTAGCCACAAGACTAGCCCTACACTACGAGCAGTACTTC
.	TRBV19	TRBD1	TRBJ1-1	CASMVGTGWATEAFF	TGTGCCAGTATGGTGGGGACAGGGTGGGCCACTGAAGCTTTCTTT
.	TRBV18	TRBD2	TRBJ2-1	CASSPLPGGGYNEQFF	TGTGCCAGCTCACCACTTCCCGGGGGGGGGTACAATGAGCAGTTCTTC
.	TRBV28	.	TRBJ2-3	CASSFDRTDTQYF	TGTGCCAGCAGTTTCGACAGGACAGATACGCAGTATTTT
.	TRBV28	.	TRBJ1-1	CASSLGHLNTEAFF	TGTGCCAGCAGTTTAGGACACTTGAACACTGAAGCTTTCTTT
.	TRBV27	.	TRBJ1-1	CASRWGVEAFF	TGTGCCAGCCGTTGGGGAGTTGAAGCTTTCTTT
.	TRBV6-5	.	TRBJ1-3	CASSSGQSSGNTIYF	TGTGCCAGCAGTTCAGGGCAAAGCTCTGGAAACACCATATATTTT
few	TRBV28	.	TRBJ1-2	CASSLGRGPTISYTF	TGTGCCAGCAGTTTAGGCAGGGGCCCAACTATTAGCTACACCTTC
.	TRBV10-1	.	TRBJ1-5	CASTPPRDSNQPQHF	TGCGCCAGCACACCTCCCAGGGATAGCAATCAGCCCCAGCATTTT
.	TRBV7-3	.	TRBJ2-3	CASSTAAHTDTQYF	TGTGCCAGCAGCACCGCGGCGCACACAGATACGCAGTATTTT
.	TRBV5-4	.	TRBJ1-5	CASSLDRANQPQHF	TGTGCCAGCAGCTTGGACAGAGCCAATCAGCCCCAGCATTTT
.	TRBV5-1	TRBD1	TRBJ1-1	CASSLEGGDYTEAFF	TGCGCCAGCAGCTTGGAAGGGGGCGACTACACTGAAGCTTTCTTT
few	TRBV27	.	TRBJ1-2	CASRDPTGLLADNYGYTF	TGTGCCAGCAGGGACCCGACGGGACTCCTGGCCGACAACTATGGCTACACCTTC
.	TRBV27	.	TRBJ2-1	CASRLRVSYNEQFF	TGTGCCAGCAGGTTGCGGGTTTCCTACAATGAGCAGTTCTTC
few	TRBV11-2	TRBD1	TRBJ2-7	CASSTNTGAEQYF	TGTGCCAGCAGCACCAACACAGGGGCCGAGCAGTACTTC
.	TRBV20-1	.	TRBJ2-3	CSARNEDTQYF	TGCAGTGCTAGAAACGAGGATACGCAGTATTTT
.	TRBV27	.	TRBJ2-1	CASSVQGYNEQFF	TGTGCCAGCAGCGTACAGGGATACAATGAGCAGTTCTTC
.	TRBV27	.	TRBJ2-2	CASRKTWTTNTGELFF	TGTGCCAGCAGGAAAACTTGGACTACTAACACCGGGGAGCTGTTTTTT
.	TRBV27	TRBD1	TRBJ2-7	CASGQGSYEQYF	TGTGCCAGCGGACAGGGGTCCTACGAGCAGTACTTC
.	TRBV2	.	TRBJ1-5	CASSGAGGQPQHF	TGTGCCAGCAGTGGGGCGGGGGGACAGCCCCAGCATTTT
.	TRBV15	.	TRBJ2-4	CATSRDNGSTWAKNIQYF	TGTGCCACCAGCAGAGATAACGGGTCTACCTGGGCCAAAAACATTCAGTACTTC
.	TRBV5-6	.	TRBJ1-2	CASSFRDYGYTF	TGTGCCAGCAGCTTCCGGGACTATGGCTACACCTTC
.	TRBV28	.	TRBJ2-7	CASRDTGFQSSYEQYF	TGTGCCAGCAGGGACACCGGCTTTCAGAGCTCCTACGAGCAGTACTTC
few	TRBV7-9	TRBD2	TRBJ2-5	CASSLAGLAGGPQETQYF	TGTGCCAGCAGCTTGGCCGGTCTAGCGGGGGGGCCTCAGGAGACCCAGTACTTC
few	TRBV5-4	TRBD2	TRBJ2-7	CASSLDLAGGSIEQYF	TGTGCCAGCAGCTTGGACCTAGCGGGAGGGTCGATCGAGCAGTACTTC
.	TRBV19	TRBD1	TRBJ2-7	CASRAGTGGRGEQYF	TGTGCCAGTAGGGCCGGGACAGGGGGCCGAGGCGAGCAGTACTTC
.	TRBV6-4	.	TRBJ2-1	CASSADSGAGNNEQFF	TGTGCCAGCAGTGCCGACTCGGGAGCAGGGAACAATGAGCAGTTCTTC
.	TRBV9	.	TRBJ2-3	CASSDSGGPWADTQYF	TGTGCCAGCAGTGATTCGGGGGGCCCCTGGGCAGATACGCAGTATTTT
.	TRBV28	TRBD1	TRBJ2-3	CASSPWTGRTDTQYF	TGTGCCAGCAGTCCTTGGACAGGGCGAACAGATACGCAGTATTTT
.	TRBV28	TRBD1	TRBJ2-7	CASSPPGGTVGEQYF	TGTGCCAGCAGTCCTCCAGGGGGAACAGTAGGCGAGCAGTACTTC
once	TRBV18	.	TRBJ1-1	CASSPRTKPTGVPNTEAFF	TGTGCCAGCTCACCAAGGACAAAACCGACTGGGGTCCCGAACACTGAAGCTTTCTTT
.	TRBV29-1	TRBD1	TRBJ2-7	CSASIGTGAGHEQYF	TGCAGCGCATCAATCGGGACAGGTGCGGGCCACGAGCAGTACTTC
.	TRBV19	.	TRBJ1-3	CASSRGTGDGNTIYF	TGTGCCAGTTCTCGGGGGACCGGCGATGGAAACACCATATATTTT
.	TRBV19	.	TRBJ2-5	CASSMRYQETQYF	TGTGCCAGTAGTATGCGGTACCAAGAGACCCAGTACTTC
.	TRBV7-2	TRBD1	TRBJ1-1	CASSLEPGTGPRAFF	TGTGCCAGCAGCTTAGAACCAGGGACAGGCCCACGCGCTTTCTTT
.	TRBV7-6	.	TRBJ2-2	CASSLVGGTGELFF	TGTGCCAGCAGCTTAGTGGGGGGCACCGGGGAGCTGTTTTTT
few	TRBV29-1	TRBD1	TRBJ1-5	CSVAGQGIAQHF	TGCAGCGTTGCGGGACAGGGAATTGCCCAGCATTTT
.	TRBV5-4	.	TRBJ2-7	CASSLSTGTYEQYF	TGTGCCAGCAGCTTGAGTACAGGGACCTACGAGCAGTACTTC
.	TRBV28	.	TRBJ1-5	CASSSGVHQPQHF	TGTGCCAGCAGTTCCGGAGTGCATCAGCCCCAGCATTTT
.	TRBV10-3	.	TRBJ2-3	CAISGTSGPSTDTQYF	TGTGCCATCAGTGGTACGAGCGGACCTAGCACAGATACGCAGTATTTT
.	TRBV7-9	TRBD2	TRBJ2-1	CASRPSGSYVGNEQFF	TGTGCCAGCAGACCCAGCGGGAGTTATGTCGGTAATGAGCAGTTCTTC
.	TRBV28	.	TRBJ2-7	CASSFAGTEQYF	TGTGCCAGCAGTTTCGCCGGGACAGAGCAGTACTTC
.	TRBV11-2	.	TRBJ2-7	CASSLDRMAGNEQYF	TGTGCCAGCAGCTTAGACCGGATGGCGGGTAACGAGCAGTACTTC
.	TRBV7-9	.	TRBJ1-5	CSSSSSGRINQPQHF	TGTTCCAGCAGCTCAAGCGGACGGATCAATCAGCCCCAGCATTTT
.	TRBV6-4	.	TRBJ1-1	CASSDGRTNTEAFF	TGTGCCAGCAGTGACGGCCGCACGAACACTGAAGCTTTCTTT
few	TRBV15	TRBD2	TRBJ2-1	CATSRSGGNYNEQFF	TGTGCCACCAGCAGAAGCGGGGGGAACTACAATGAGCAGTTCTTC